This T cell receptor (beta chain) was obtained from a study of blood T cell repertoires in COVID-19. Trimming removed 0 bases at V and 0 bases at J, with 9 bases between. Germline CDR1 ENHRY, CDR2 SYGVKD. The length of the CDR3 is 15 residues. In assigning cohorts, the study relied on participant-reported clinical history. In the authors' workflow: Reference gene primers were amplified, and this amplification served to estimate nucleated cell counts. Profiled with immunoSEQ multiplex PCR; TCRdb holds only in-frame clones, not every one. V and J calls and clone size are as listed in that table; D and trimming were resolved from the DNA. The sample has roughly 220,000 clones, around 90% seen once.

V gene TRBV10-3 combines with J gene TRBJ2-7, with a possible D match to TRBD1 (6 bases). Sequencing input: PBMCs or T cells enriched from blood (not recorded which). This clonotype originated in a woman aged 45-65 years with acute COVID-19. CDR3 nucleotides: TGTGCCATCAGTGAGTCGGAACAGGGCTCCTACGAGCAGTACTTC. This sequence encodes CAISESEQGSYEQYF.